These T cell receptor beta chains were read from a single sample in a study of blood T cell repertoires in COVID-19. Libraries were prepared by immunoSEQ multiplex PCR; TCRdb keeps only in-frame clonotypes and omits some of them. The table shows about 270,000 clones, with roughly 91% occurring only once. Sequencing used PBMCs or T cells enriched from blood (not recorded which). These receptors all come from a woman aged 40 to 49 with acute COVID-19. Both conserved end residues are part of each CDR3. A D gene is named only where the DNA matches it firmly. Clone size is given for some rows only: seen once, a few or many times, or a class if the clone is expanded.

d_gene	abundance	j_gene	v_gene	CDR3aa	CDR3nt
-	-	TRBJ2-5	TRBV19	CASSTGQETQYF	TGTGCCAGTAGTACGGGCCAAGAGACCCAGTACTTC
TRBD2	-	TRBJ2-7	TRBV27	CASGGEGHEQYF	TGTGCCAGCGGGGGGGAGGGGCACGAGCAGTACTTC
-	-	TRBJ1-2	TRBV6-5	CASSYTGGNYGYTF	TGTGCCAGCAGTTACACGGGGGGTAACTATGGCTACACCTTC
TRBD1	-	TRBJ2-3	TRBV5-1	CASSLQPQGAVPDTQYF	TGCGCCAGCAGCCTACAGCCACAGGGGGCGGTCCCAGATACGCAGTATTTT
-	-	TRBJ2-7	TRBV5-1	CASSLGAGPEQYF	TGCGCCAGCAGCTTGGGGGCAGGGCCCGAGCAGTACTTC
TRBD1	-	TRBJ2-4	TRBV14	CASSLQGKNIQYF	TGTGCCAGCAGCCTACAGGGGAAAAACATTCAGTACTTC
-	-	TRBJ1-1	TRBV2	CASSGLLGTEAFF	TGTGCCAGCAGTGGACTTCTCGGCACTGAAGCTTTCTTT
-	-	TRBJ2-7	TRBV27	CASSLRQETTYEQYF	TGTGCCAGCAGTTTACGACAGGAGACCACCTACGAGCAGTACTTC
-	-	TRBJ2-2	TRBV27	CASKPQGTGGELFF	TGTGCCAGCAAGCCCCAGGGGACGGGCGGGGAGCTGTTTTTT
TRBD1	-	TRBJ1-2	TRBV3-1/TRBV3-2	CASSFTTTGRSGYTF	TGTGCCAGCAGCTTCACAACGACAGGGAGGTCTGGCTACACCTTC
TRBD2	-	TRBJ2-2	TRBV4-3	CASSQEGLAGTGELFF	TGCGCCAGCAGCCAAGAGGGACTAGCGGGGACCGGGGAGCTGTTTTTT
TRBD2	-	TRBJ2-5	TRBV5-1	CASSPGTSGGQQTQYF	TGCGCCAGCAGCCCCGGGACTAGCGGGGGCCAACAGACCCAGTACTTC
TRBD1	-	TRBJ1-1	TRBV19	CASSATGAMGTEAFF	TGTGCCAGTAGTGCTACAGGGGCGATGGGCACTGAAGCTTTCTTT
TRBD2	-	TRBJ2-2	TRBV7-2	CASSLVHLAGGSNTGELFF	TGTGCCAGCAGCTTAGTCCATCTAGCGGGAGGGTCGAACACCGGGGAGCTGTTTTTT
-	-	TRBJ2-1	TRBV15	CATSRDQNNEQFF	TGTGCCACCAGCAGAGACCAAAACAATGAGCAGTTCTTC
TRBD1	-	TRBJ1-1	TRBV2	CASGTGGANTEAFF	TGTGCCAGCGGGACAGGGGGCGCGAACACTGAAGCTTTCTTT
-	-	TRBJ1-1	TRBV3-1/TRBV3-2	CASSQVRTDTEAFF	TGTGCCAGCAGCCAAGTCAGGACAGATACTGAAGCTTTCTTT
-	-	TRBJ2-7	TRBV15	CATSRDLGRDSYEQYF	TGTGCCACCAGCAGAGATCTGGGCAGGGACTCCTACGAGCAGTACTTC
TRBD1	-	TRBJ2-7	TRBV3-1/TRBV3-2	CASSRGTGDYEQYF	TGTGCCAGCAGCCGCGGGACAGGGGACTACGAGCAGTACTTC
-	-	TRBJ2-4	TRBV28	CASSFSDSNFAYF	TGTGCCAGCAGCTTTTCCGACTCGAATTTCGCGTACTTC
TRBD1	-	TRBJ1-1	TRBV4-2	CASSQARQGTEAFF	TGTGCCAGCAGCCAAGCTAGACAGGGGACTGAAGCTTTCTTT
TRBD2	-	TRBJ2-1	TRBV24-1	CATSDSTSGRFDEQFF	TGTGCCACCAGTGACTCGACTAGCGGGAGGTTCGATGAGCAGTTCTTC
-	-	TRBJ2-7	TRBV11-1	CASSARASSYEQYF	TGTGCCAGCAGCGCCAGAGCTAGTTCCTACGAGCAGTACTTC
TRBD1	-	TRBJ2-7	TRBV5-5	CASRLDRGGSYEQYF	TGTGCCAGCAGACTCGACAGGGGGGGATCTTACGAGCAGTACTTC
-	few	TRBJ2-1	TRBV7-2	CASSLREGGYNEQFF	TGTGCCAGCAGCTTAAGGGAGGGGGGCTACAATGAGCAGTTCTTC
TRBD1	-	TRBJ1-3	TRBV7-2	CASSLGGQGRGNTIYF	TGTGCCAGCAGCTTAGGGGGACAGGGGAGAGGAAACACCATATATTTT
-	-	TRBJ1-5	TRBV6-1	CASSEVSGVYSNQPQHF	TGTGCCAGCAGTGAAGTTTCAGGGGTTTATAGCAATCAGCCCCAGCATTTT
-	-	TRBJ2-5	TRBV4-1	CASSQGVSETQYF	TGCGCCAGCAGCCAAGGAGTGTCGGAGACCCAGTACTTC
TRBD2	few	TRBJ2-3	TRBV7-9	CASSAPGTSGGGSTDTQYF	TGTGCCAGCAGCGCGCCCGGGACTAGCGGGGGGGGTAGCACAGATACGCAGTATTTT
TRBD2	once	TRBJ2-3	TRBV7-9	CASSSSGGHRSTDTQYF	TGTGCCAGCAGCTCTAGCGGGGGACACCGAAGCACAGATACGCAGTATTTT
TRBD2	-	TRBJ2-1	TRBV6-2/TRBV6-3	CASSGLAHNRNEQFF	TGTGCCAGCAGTGGACTAGCCCACAATCGCAATGAGCAGTTCTTC
-	-	TRBJ1-2	TRBV7-9	CASSGGAGYTF	TGTGCCAGCAGCGGGGGGGCTGGCTACACCTTC
-	-	TRBJ1-3	TRBV29-1	CSVEDLGNTIYF	TGCAGCGTTGAAGATCTAGGAAACACCATATATTTT
TRBD1	-	TRBJ1-5	TRBV28	CASSFSLGQGDQPQHF	TGTGCCAGCAGTTTTAGTCTGGGACAGGGGGATCAGCCCCAGCATTTT
TRBD2	-	TRBJ2-3	TRBV7-2	CASSSRQTSGTDTQYF	TGTGCCAGCAGCTCCAGACAGACTAGCGGCACAGATACGCAGTATTTT
-	-	TRBJ2-2	TRBV2	CASSLRGLGSNTGELFF	TGTGCCAGCAGTTTGCGAGGCCTCGGATCGAACACCGGGGAGCTGTTTTTT
-	-	TRBJ1-1	TRBV12-3/TRBV12-4	CASSLDTNTEAFF	TGTGCCAGCAGTTTGGACACGAACACTGAAGCTTTCTTT
-	-	TRBJ2-5	TRBV5-1	CASSLLAIQETQYF	TGCGCCAGCAGCCTGCTAGCTATACAAGAGACCCAGTACTTC
-	-	TRBJ2-3	TRBV5-1	CASGTLEFTDTQYF	TGCGCCAGCGGGACTCTCGAATTCACAGATACGCAGTATTTT
-	few	TRBJ2-2	TRBV28	CASSSPTGELFF	TGTGCCAGCAGTTCCCCTACCGGGGAGCTGTTTTTT
TRBD2	-	TRBJ2-1	TRBV28	CASSFFPDASGHYNEQFF	TGTGCCAGCAGTTTTTTCCCCGACGCTAGCGGACACTACAATGAGCAGTTCTTC
TRBD1	-	TRBJ1-5	TRBV30	CAWSRTGLNQPQHF	TGTGCCTGGAGCAGGACAGGGCTCAATCAGCCCCAGCATTTT
TRBD1	-	TRBJ1-3	TRBV2	CASGQGSSTIYF	TGTGCCAGTGGACAGGGTAGTAGCACCATATATTTT
TRBD2	-	TRBJ2-5	TRBV27	CASSWGTSGIRYF	TGTGCCAGCAGTTGGGGGACTAGCGGTATCAGGTACTTC
-	-	TRBJ1-1	TRBV5-1	CASSLAGPGAEAFF	TGCGCCAGCAGCTTGGCGGGACCAGGGGCTGAAGCTTTCTTT
-	-	TRBJ1-2	TRBV6-5	CASRNRRSNYGYTF	TGTGCCAGCCGTAACAGGCGATCTAACTATGGCTACACCTTC
-	-	TRBJ1-1	TRBV28	CASSLARQTEAFF	TGTGCCAGCAGTTTAGCCCGACAGACTGAAGCTTTCTTT
TRBD2	-	TRBJ2-3	TRBV11-2	CASSSGDYYTDTQYF	TGTGCCAGCAGCTCTGGGGACTACTACACAGATACGCAGTATTTT
-	-	TRBJ1-5	TRBV19	CASSISGGGTGHF	TGTGCCAGTAGTATCTCGGGAGGGGGGACCGGGCATTTT